This T cell receptor (beta chain) was recorded in a study of blood T cell repertoires in COVID-19. Study-level information: Acute and convalescent COVID-19 samples came from the United States, Italy and Spain. Nucleic acid was either cDNA or gDNA, and it came from T cells, B-cell-depleted T cells, or PBMCs.

Authors' data handling: Reference gene primer amplification yielded estimated nucleated cell counts. Profiling relied on immunoSEQ multiplex PCR, and the TCRdb table lists in-frame clones only, not all of them. V, J and clone size were drawn from that table, and D and trimming were deduced from the DNA. The data hold about 66,000 clones, with just under 80% observed a single time. V lost 5 bases to trimming and J lost 7 bases; unmatched junction nucleotides: 15. The CDR3 totals 16 residues. Germline V CDR1 and CDR2: LGHDT, YNNKEL (reference sequence). The chain carries TRBV3-1 (or the pseudogene TRBV3-2) and TRBJ2-5; 8 bases align to TRBD2. The sample taken for sequencing was peripheral blood. The clonotype was recovered from a human donor in a cohort sampled during active COVID-19. CDR3 nucleotide sequence: TGTGCCAGCAGCGACTTAGTACTAGCGGTCTGGGGGACCCAGTACTTC. Its translation: CASSDLVLAVWGTQYF.